The sequence of this T cell receptor (beta chain) was determined in a study of T-cell memory formation after mild COVID-19. Study context: The two donors had largely donor-specific TCR clusters.

Study-level findings and limits: Researchers found some responding clones in pre-infection memory, a sign that cross-reactive memory joined. SARS-CoV-2 specificity of second-wave clones peaking day 37 was unconfirmed.

CDR1 and CDR2 from the germline V gene are SGDLS and YYNGEE. Trimming took off 0 bases at V and 5 bases at J, with 8 bases between the two ends. The CDR3 has 14 residues. Using constant-segment primers, 5'RACE produced TCR alpha and TCR beta cDNA libraries carrying sample barcodes and UMIs. TCRdb redid the calling of the 5' RACE reads with MiXCR, one entry per CDR3 protein. Found here are hundreds of thousands of distinct CDR3 sequences, roughly 19% of them singletons; the top ten hold over 20%. This clonotype was counted only a few times. Its target is not known. The chain has TRBV9 and TRBJ2-2; D uncertain. This TCR derives from a man younger than 35 who had mild COVID-19 (a few samples of this study predate the infection). Cell type and time point are not known. The specimen sequenced was PBMCs or a T cell subset sorted from them (not recorded which). As DNA, the CDR3 is TGTGCCAGCAGCGTAGCATGGGAAACCGGGGAGCTGTTTTTT. It encodes CASSVAWETGELFF.